This TCR beta chain was obtained from a study of OX40 agonist ivuxolimab in advanced cancers. Looking at the study overall: Three patients, one with hepatocellular carcinoma and two with cutaneous melanoma, responded partially.

CDR3 length equals 15 residues. Regarding the study as a whole: By week 6 at 0.1 to 3.0 mg/kg, blood CD4+ and CD8+ T cells had expanded clonally. Not determined was the antigen specificity of the expanded peripheral T cells. On average, CD8+ T cells showed a greater number of expanded clones than CD4+.

Worth noting for this clone: What it binds is not known.

The data were produced by immunoSEQ multiplex PCR, yet TCRdb's version contains in-frame clones alone and is incomplete. The data hold approximately 65,000 clones, with 80% to 95% observed a single time. The sequence was obtained from an adult with an advanced solid tumor such as melanoma, head and neck, liver or kidney cancer. J is TRBJ2-7 and V is TRBV21-1; the table names TRBD1, a call not compared with the DNA. TRBV21-1 is designated a pseudogene. The source was CD4+ or CD8+ T cells sorted from blood, collected in a trial of the OX40 agonist ivuxolimab. The CDR3 sequence: CASSIRQGGKYEQYF. The CDR3, as DNA: TGTGCCAGCAGCATCCGACAGGGGGGCAAATACGAGCAGTACTTC.